This TCR beta chain originates from a study of cytomegalovirus exposure and HLA in healthy donors. Study-wide points: According to an earlier analysis, most TCR beta V segments yielded productive rearrangements about 87% or about 30% of the time.

Primers for the PCR totalled 60 Vbeta and 13 Jbeta. Profiled with immunoSEQ multiplex PCR; TCRdb holds only in-frame clones, not every one. Of fewer than 150,000 clones in the sample, 80% were seen once. V dropped 1 base and J dropped 5; count of bases not matched to a gene: 8. This CDR3 contains 15 residues. CDR1 is MDHEN and CDR2 is SYDVKM in the germline V gene. In its sample, this clone was seen a few times. Its antigen is undetermined. Input material: PBMCs. This chain uses TRBV28 with TRBJ2-7, with 7 bases aligning to TRBD1. The receptor was isolated from a man younger than 40 in good health and CMV-seronegative. CDR3 loop: CASSLSLTGLDEQYF. DNA for the CDR3: TGTGCCAGCAGTTTATCACTGACAGGGTTGGACGAGCAGTACTTC. The full variable domain, rest sourced from reference TRBV28 and TRBJ2-7, is DVKVTQSSRYLVKRTGEKVFLECVQDMDHENMFWYRQDPGLGLRLIYFSYDVKMKEKGDIPEGYSVSREKKERFSLILESASTNQTSMYLCASSLSLTGLDEQYFGPGTRLTVT.